The rows below give T cell receptor beta chains drawn from one sample of a study of blood T cell repertoires in COVID-19. This table comes from immunoSEQ multiplex PCR, and its TCRdb copy is limited to in-frame clones, with some not included. In the table there are about 290,000 clones, approximately 86% of which are singletons. The sample was peripheral blood. All receptors come from a woman aged 45-59 years with active or convalescent COVID-19. Each CDR3 is given with its conserved first and last residue. The D gene is left open where the match is weak. A clone size is listed for some rows: how often the clone was seen (once, few, many), or a class if it is expanded.

d_gene	v_gene	abundance	j_gene	CDR3aa	CDR3nt
TRBD1	TRBV19	.	TRBJ1-5	CASSIVDRGQPQHF	TGTGCCAGTAGTATAGTCGACAGGGGTCAGCCCCAGCATTTT
TRBD1	TRBV18	.	TRBJ1-1	CASSPPSRGQFTEAFF	TGTGCCAGCTCACCACCGAGCAGGGGGCAATTCACTGAAGCTTTCTTT
.	TRBV18	once	TRBJ1-1	CASSPAGLGTEAFF	TGTGCCAGCTCACCAGCAGGACTTGGGACTGAAGCTTTCTTT
.	TRBV19	once	TRBJ1-5	CASSIQQALNQPQHF	TGTGCCAGTAGCATACAACAGGCTCTCAATCAGCCCCAGCATTTT
TRBD1	TRBV25-1	once	TRBJ1-4	CASSAGTGGEKLFF	TGTGCCAGCAGTGCCGGGACAGGGGGTGAAAAACTGTTTTTT
TRBD1	TRBV3-1/TRBV3-2	.	TRBJ1-1	CASSAIRGANTEAFF	TGTGCCAGCAGCGCTATCAGGGGGGCGAACACTGAAGCTTTCTTT
TRBD1	TRBV7-9	.	TRBJ2-7	CASSLAVGQVYEQYF	TGTGCCAGCAGCTTAGCCGTGGGACAGGTCTACGAGCAGTACTTC
.	TRBV28	once	TRBJ2-1	CASSLLLSGRGRNEQFF	TGTGCCAGCAGTTTATTGTTGAGCGGCAGGGGACGAAATGAGCAGTTCTTC
TRBD2	TRBV5-1	.	TRBJ2-1	CASSLPGGGAYNEQFF	TGCGCCAGCAGCTTGCCTGGCGGGGGGGCCTACAATGAGCAGTTCTTC
.	TRBV10-1	.	TRBJ2-5	CASSESAGQETQYF	TGCGCCAGCAGTGAGTCGGCAGGCCAAGAGACCCAGTACTTC
.	TRBV28	once	TRBJ1-5	CASSPRTIMPQHF	TGTGCCAGCAGTCCCCGGACTATCATGCCCCAGCATTTT
.	TRBV2	.	TRBJ1-2	CASGRVGYGYTF	TGTGCCAGCGGCAGGGTCGGCTATGGCTACACCTTC